The T cell receptor (beta chain) under discussion was sequenced for a study of vaccination and CD4 T cells after COVID-19. Findings and caveats of the study: In convalescent patients, 304 of 307 vaccine-specific clones were spike mono-reactive.

V dropped 3 bases and J dropped 1; count of bases not matched to a gene: 3. The CDR3 length is 16 residues. Germline CDR1 is KGHDR and CDR2 is SFDVKD. Dates of PCR positivity, March to December 2020, preceded the US Alpha, Beta and Delta variants. TCRdb reprocessed the PCR reads with MiXCR, giving one entry per CDR3 protein. The table records 20,000 or so distinct CDR3 sequences, about 60% of them present only once. About this clonotype itself: Its matching antigen is unknown.

This rearrangement joins TRBV24-1 to TRBJ2-1, with TRBD1 matching over 9 bases. The starting material was CD4+ T cells from blood, obtained after SARS-CoV-2 vaccination. This TCR derives from a human donor who had recovered from COVID-19. The CDR3 is CATSDQTGGSYNEQFF. Here the CDR3 DNA reads TGTGCCACCAGTGATCAGACAGGGGGGTCCTACAATGAGCAGTTCTTC.